Presented here are 17 T cell receptor beta chains from one specimen sequenced in a study of post-analysis software for immune sequencing data. Regarding the study as a whole: Controls showed lower frequencies than patients for five TRBV segments, and TRBV5-6, TRBV5-1 and TRBV20-1 were among these.

The antigens these receptors bind are not known. Sequencing libraries made from TCR beta cDNA carried unique molecular identifiers. TCRdb re-called the PCR reads through MiXCR, storing one row per CDR3 protein. Of approximately 770,000 distinct CDR3 sequences listed, just over 45% are singletons. What was sequenced was blood. These receptors were obtained from a girl aged 10-17 years with multiple sclerosis.

This clonotype has more than one count but fewer than ten. The chain carries TRBV20-1 and TRBJ2-4; TRBD1 or TRBD2 may be the D gene (6 bases each). This CDR3 is 18 amino acids long. Germline CDR1 DFQATT, CDR2 SNEGSKA (reference sequence). Trimming removed 6 bases at V and 0 bases at J, with 24 bases between. The DNA of the CDR3 is TGCAGTGCGAAGGTTATATCTAGCGAGGGGGTAGCCAAAAACATTCAGTACTTC. This encodes CSAKVISSEGVAKNIQYF.

The rearrangement joins TRBV7-9 to TRBJ2-7, with 10 bases identical to TRBD2. V was pared by 3 bases and J by 3 bases, with 5 bases of the junction left unmatched. Germline CDR1 reads SEHNR; CDR2 reads FQNEAQ (reference sequence). The CDR3 length is 15 residues. CDR3 nucleotides: TGTGCCAGCAGCTTGTGGCTAGCGGGAGACTACGAGCAGTACTTC. It specifies CASSLWLAGDYEQYF.

The V and J genes are TRBV24-1 and TRBJ2-3; tentative D call: TRBD2 (6 bases). Germline CDR1 KGHDR, CDR2 SFDVKD. V gave up 3 bases and J gave up 4 bases, with 10 bases separating them. The CDR3 length is 14 residues. CDR3 sequence (DNA): TGTGCCACCAGTGATCTGACTAGGGCAGATACGCAGTATTTT. Its translation: CATSDLTRADTQYF.

This clonotype appeared a single time. CDR3 sequence: CSASLGEVHNEQFF. The CDR3 DNA reads as TGCAGTGCTAGCTTGGGTGAAGTCCACAATGAGCAGTTCTTC. This rearrangement joins TRBV20-1 to TRBJ2-1, with D unresolved. V lost 3 bases and J lost 5, with 14 bases in between. The CDR3 runs 14 residues. From germline, CDR1 is DFQATT and CDR2 SNEGSKA (reference sequence).

Remarks on this clonotype: This likely stems from a read error, as it lies one base from a far larger clone. The chain combines TRBV7-3 with TRBJ1-1, with D tentatively TRBD1 (6 bases). CDR1 SGHTA and CDR2 FQGTGA come from the germline V gene. The CDR3 is made up of 13 amino acids. The V and J ends lost 6 bases and 1 base respectively, with 9 bases between them. CDR3 loop: CASRLGGNTEAFF. The DNA for the CDR3 is TGTGCCAGCAGGTTAGGGGGGAACACTGAAGCTTTCTTT. The variable domain in full, with the rest retrieved from reference TRBV7-3 and TRBJ1-1, is GAGVSQTPSNKVTEKGKYVELRCDPISGHTALYWYRQSLGQGPEFLIYFQGTGAADDSGLPNDRFFAVRPEGSVSTLKIQRTERGDSAVYLCASRLGGNTEAFFGQGTRLTVV.

The chain links TRBV27 to TRBJ1-2, with D tentatively TRBD1 (5 bases). Germline V gene data show CDR1 as MNHEY and CDR2 as SMNVEV (reference sequence). The V end lost 3 bases, the J end lost 0 bases, and 20 bases lay between the germline ends. The CDR3 has 18 residues. CDR3 sequence (DNA): TGTGCCAGCAGTTTGGCCCCGGGCTTAGGGGAAACTAACTATGGCTACACCTTC. The encoded protein is CASSLAPGLGETNYGYTF.

This clonotype occurred a few times. The rearrangement uses TRBV7-9 and TRBJ2-3; 10 bases are shared with TRBD2. The CDR3 consists of 17 residues. Germline CDR1 and CDR2: SEHNR and FQNEAQ (reference sequence). After removal of 5 bases from V and 5 bases from J, the junction contained 13 bases not matched to a gene. The CDR3: CASSTSRSGRARDTQYF. In DNA form, the CDR3 reads TGTGCCAGCAGCACGTCCCGCAGCGGGAGGGCCAGAGATACGCAGTATTTT.

CDR3 protein: CASTVRDGNYGYTF. The CDR3 DNA is TGTGCCAGCACAGTAAGGGACGGTAACTATGGCTACACCTTC. The V call is TRBV6-5, the J call TRBJ1-2, with D perhaps matching TRBD1 (5 bases). V lost 7 bases and J 1 base, leaving 13 bases between the germline ends. Germline V gene lookup returns CDR1 MNHEY and CDR2 SVGAGI. The CDR3 is made up of 14 amino acids.

The chain joins TRBV24-1 to TRBJ2-7, with D uncertain. The J call is doubtful: the DNA matches TRBJ2-5 better. Germline V gives CDR1 KGHDR, CDR2 SFDVKD. The CDR3 has 14 amino acids. The CDR3, as DNA: TGTGCCACCAGTGATTTTTCAGTCGCGGAGACCCAGTACTTC. It specifies CATSDFSVAETQYF.

In the case of this clonotype: A much bigger clone sits one base away, suggesting this may be a read error. The gene calls are TRBV27 and TRBJ1-5, with a possible D match to TRBD1 (5 bases). Germline CDR1 and CDR2: MNHEY and SMNVEV (reference sequence). This CDR3 spans 13 amino acids. The CDR3 sequence: CVSSFWRGQPQHF. As DNA, the CDR3 is TGTGTCAGCAGTTTCTGGAGGGGTCAGCCCCAGCATTTT.

The chain links TRBV27 to TRBJ2-7; the match to TRBD2 covers 9 bases. The CDR3 loop spans 14 amino acids. V trimming: 3 bases; J trimming: 6 bases; junction bases outside the gene matches: 6. The germline CDR1 and CDR2 sequences are MNHEY and SMNVEV (reference sequence). The CDR3 coding sequence is TGTGCCAGCAGTTTTAGCGGGAGAGGGATCGAGCAGTACTTC. Protein product: CASSFSGRGIEQYF.

This chain joins TRBV5-1 and TRBJ2-2, with D unclear. The CDR3 is 13 amino acids. The V gene lost 4 bases and the J gene lost 6 bases, with 10 bases spanning the gap. CDR1 is SGHRS and CDR2 is YFSETQ in the germline V gene. CDR3 DNA: TGCGCCAGCAGCCTTGTGGCCTCCGGGGAGCTGTTTTTT. Translating gives CASSLVASGELFF.

There are a few counts of this clonotype. This rearrangement joins TRBV6-5 to TRBJ2-5, with D possibly matching TRBD2 (6 bases). This CDR3 has 16 residues. The germline V gene has CDR1 MNHEY and CDR2 SVGAGI. V lost 0 bases, J lost 5 bases, and 16 bases lay in between. The CDR3 region is CASSYSKRRGMETQYF. As DNA, the CDR3 is TGTGCCAGCAGTTACTCGAAGAGGCGGGGTATGGAGACCCAGTACTTC.

The rearrangement links TRBV7-2 to TRBJ2-3; 10 positions match TRBD1. CDR1 is SGHTA and CDR2 is FQGNSA in the germline V gene. This CDR3 is built from 15 residues. The V segment lost 5 bases and the J segment 5 bases; nucleotides outside the gene matches: 7. The CDR3 is CASSPYGTGEDTQYF. The CDR3 DNA follows: TGTGCCAGCAGCCCGTATGGGACAGGGGAAGATACGCAGTATTTT.

CDR3 in amino acids: CASSSDGYTQYF. The CDR3 nucleotides read TGTGCCAGCAGCTCCGACGGTTATACGCAGTATTTT. The chain combines TRBV7-2 with TRBJ2-3; no definite D call. The CDR3 has 12 residues. Germline V CDR1 and CDR2: SGHTA, FQGNSA. V was cut by 4 bases and J by 7 bases, with 9 bases left in between. The entire variable domain, with the rest obtained from reference TRBV7-2 and TRBJ2-3, is as follows: GAGVSQSPSNKVTEKGKDVELRCDPISGHTALYWYRQSLGQGLEFLIYFQGNSAPDKSGLPSDRFSAERTGGSVSTLTIQRTQQEDSAVYLCASSSDGYTQYFGPGTRLTVL.

The chain is built from TRBV30 and TRBJ2-3, with TRBD2 matching over 11 bases. Germline V gene data show CDR1 as GTSNPN and CDR2 as SVGIG (reference sequence). Trimming removed 3 bases from V and 6 bases from J; junction bases left unmatched: 5. CDR3 length: 14 amino acids. CDR3 loop: CAWRGTSGSDTQYF. DNA for the CDR3: TGTGCCTGGAGGGGGACTAGCGGAAGTGATACGCAGTATTTT.

This chain connects TRBV15 to TRBJ2-5, with TRBD2 matching over 10 bases. CDR3 length: 14 amino acids. Germline CDR1 reads LNHNV; CDR2 reads YYDKDF (reference sequence). V was pared by 1 base and J by 13 bases, with 9 bases of the junction left unmatched. This CDR3 is CATSRAASGSKPYF. The CDR3 nucleotides are TGTGCCACCAGCAGAGCGGCTAGCGGGAGCAAACCGTACTTC.